A selection of T cell receptor beta chains follows, all from one sample in a study of T cell repertoires in cytomegalovirus infection. TCRdb re-analysed the reads in MiXCR, keeping a single row per CDR3 protein. The profile shows around 740,000 distinct CDR3 sequences, 35% of them singletons. Input material: PBMCs. The receptors here all came from a human donor in good health (CMV status not recorded). Some clones in this sample may be carry-over from other donors' samples. Both conserved end residues are part of each CDR3. A D gene is named only where the DNA matches it firmly. Clone size is stated in some rows and not others, as once, few, many or a class when expanded.

CDR3aa	CDR3nt	d_gene	j_gene	abundance	v_gene
CASKSGRDTNTGELFF	TGTGCCAGTAAAAGTGGCCGGGACACGAACACCGGGGAGCTGTTTTTT	NA	TRBJ2-2	NA	TRBV19
CSASPPRQSSGANVLTF	TGCAGTGCTAGCCCCCCTCGACAGAGCTCTGGGGCCAACGTCCTGACTTTC	NA	TRBJ2-6	few	TRBV20-1
CASSLGIGRGTDTQYF	TGTGCCAGCAGCTTAGGTATCGGGCGGGGCACAGATACGCAGTATTTT	NA	TRBJ2-3	many	TRBV7-2
CASSIPEGLNEKLFF	TGTGCCAGTAGTATCCCCGAAGGATTGAATGAAAAACTGTTTTTT	NA	TRBJ1-4	NA	TRBV19
CASLPGGTEAFF	TGTGCCAGTCTACCAGGAGGTACTGAAGCTTTCTTT	NA	TRBJ1-1	NA	TRBV19
CASSMDGHEQYF	TGTGCCAGTAGTATGGACGGCCACGAGCAGTACTTC	NA	TRBJ2-7	NA	TRBV19
CASSLDTGRQGTGELFF	TGTGCCAGCAGCTTGGATACAGGGAGGCAGGGCACCGGGGAGCTGTTTTTT	NA	TRBJ2-2	NA	TRBV5-5
CASSLEINTEAFF	TGTGCCAGCAGCTTAGAGATAAACACTGAAGCTTTCTTT	NA	TRBJ1-1	NA	TRBV11-2
CASSSSGLAGRVNEQFF	TGTGCCAGCAGTTCTAGCGGATTAGCGGGAAGGGTGAATGAGCAGTTCTTC	TRBD2	TRBJ2-1	NA	TRBV28
CSAREDSRFF	TGCAGTGCTAGAGAGGACTCTCGGTTCTTC	NA	TRBJ2-1	few	TRBV20-1
CASSYLEGLDTGELFF	TGTGCCAGCAGTTACCTTGAGGGCCTTGACACCGGGGAGCTGTTTTTT	NA	TRBJ2-2	NA	TRBV6-1
CASSQVASGHSYNEQFF	TGTGCCAGCAGCCAGGTGGCTAGCGGGCACTCCTACAATGAGCAGTTCTTC	TRBD2	TRBJ2-1	NA	TRBV14
CASKQAGGVSGANVLTF	TGCGCCAGCAAACAAGCGGGGGGGGTCTCTGGGGCCAACGTCCTGACTTTC	TRBD2	TRBJ2-6	NA	TRBV5-1
CASSLGLEAFF	TGTGCCAGCAGTTTGGGACTTGAAGCTTTCTTT	NA	TRBJ1-1	many	TRBV12-3/TRBV12-4
CSARGQGNNQPQHF	TGCAGTGCTAGAGGACAGGGTAACAATCAGCCCCAGCATTTT	TRBD1	TRBJ1-5	NA	TRBV20-1